The next 28 T cell receptor beta chains were all read from a single sample in a study of T cell repertoires in cytomegalovirus infection. For these TCRs, the target antigens are not known. TCRdb recomputed calls from the reads with MiXCR, one row per CDR3 protein. The table shows about 220,000 distinct CDR3 sequences, with 35% to 45% occurring only once. The source material was CD8+ T cells from cultured PBMCs, sampled from culture after CMV antigen stimulation. All receptors come from a human donor in good health (CMV status not recorded). Some clones in this sample may be carry-over from other donors' samples.

Regarding this clonotype: This CDR3 is missing its conserved last phenylalanine or tryptophan, likely due to a read error. J is TRBJ1-1 and V is TRBV7-7; D remains ambiguous. The CDR3 is 12 amino acids. The V and J ends lost 5 bases and 6 bases respectively, with 10 bases between them. Germline CDR1 and CDR2: SSHAT and FNYEAQ (reference sequence). CDR3 in amino acids: CASSRGVPEAFL. CDR3 DNA sequence: TGTGCCAGCAGCCGCGGGGTTCCTGAAGCTTTCCTT.

This clonotype was counted only a few times. This chain links TRBV12-3 or TRBV12-4 with TRBJ2-4; D tentatively reads TRBD1 or TRBD2 (5 bases each). The CDR3 has 16 amino acids. The germline V and J ends were trimmed by 0 bases and 0 bases, with 9 bases remaining between them. Here the CDR3 reads CASSLAGRLAKNIQYF. CDR3 nucleotide sequence: TGTGCCAGCAGTTTAGCGGGACGGCTAGCCAAAAACATTCAGTACTTC.

The J gene is TRBJ2-7, the V gene TRBV28; D may be TRBD1 (6 bases). This CDR3 comprises 18 residues. Germline CDR1 reads MDHEN; CDR2 reads SYDVKM. Trimming stripped 3 bases from V and 4 bases from J, with 25 bases between. Here the CDR3 reads CASSFPGVDRTDPYEQYF. DNA of the CDR3: TGTGCCAGCAGTTTCCCCGGAGTGGACAGAACCGACCCTTACGAGCAGTACTTC.

The chain has TRBV5-4 and TRBJ2-7; the D gene could be TRBD1 or TRBD2 (5 bases each). Trimming shortened V by 5 bases and J by 0 bases, and 9 bases separated the two germline ends. Per germline, CDR1 SGHNT and CDR2 YYREEE (reference sequence). CDR3 length: 13 residues. This CDR3 is CASSWDVSYEQYF. In DNA form, the CDR3 reads TGTGCCAGCAGTTGGGACGTCTCCTACGAGCAGTACTTC.

This clonotype came up many times. The V and J genes are TRBV12-3 or TRBV12-4 and TRBJ1-4, with D unresolved. There are 13 residues in the CDR3. V was trimmed by 3 bases and J by 7 bases, leaving 9 bases between them. The CDR3 coding sequence is TGTGCCAGCAGTTTCCGACAAGGTGAAAAACTGTTTTTT. Residues: CASSFRQGEKLFF.

Ten or more counts support this clonotype. The rearrangement links TRBV9 to TRBJ2-5, with D perhaps TRBD1 or TRBD2 (7 bases each). Trimming cost V 4 bases and J 5 bases, with 21 bases left between them. Germline V lookup: CDR1 SGDLS, CDR2 YYNGEE. This CDR3 contains 16 residues. The CDR3 spells CASSPPGGGAKETQYF. CDR3 bases: TGTGCCAGCAGCCCCCCAGGGGGGGGGGCGAAGGAGACCCAGTACTTC.

V gene TRBV28 combines with J gene TRBJ1-2; 10 bases fit TRBD1. V gave up 6 bases and J gave up 5 bases; unmatched junction bases: 6. Germline-derived CDR1 and CDR2 are MDHEN and SYDVKM. The CDR3 loop spans 14 amino acids. CDR3 amino acids: CASSPPGQGYGYTF. The CDR3, as DNA: TGTGCCAGCAGCCCACCGGGACAGGGGTATGGCTACACCTTC.

This clonotype was observed a handful of times. The CDR3, as DNA: TGTGCCAGCAGCACCCCCAGGGGCCGAGGGACTGAAGCTTTCTTT. Protein sequence: CASSTPRGRGTEAFF. The V call is TRBV28, the J call TRBJ1-1; possibly TRBD1 for D (6 bases). Deletions cut 6 bases from V and 5 bases from J, with 19 bases between. Germline-derived CDR1 and CDR2 are MDHEN and SYDVKM. The CDR3 spans 15 residues.

The V call is TRBV4-1, the J call TRBJ2-7; D is uncertain. This CDR3 is 16 amino acids long. Germline V gives CDR1 MGHRA, CDR2 YSYEKL. Between the trimmed V and J ends, which lost 6 bases and 7 bases, there was a span of 25 bases. The chain's CDR3 is CASSHSHEQDLGEQYF. CDR3 nucleotides: TGCGCCAGCAGTCACAGTCACGAGCAAGATTTGGGGGAGCAGTACTTC.

This clonotype was seen only a few times. The chain carries TRBV5-1 and TRBJ2-3, with 7 bases fitting TRBD1. The CDR3 is 17 residues long. With V trimmed by 0 bases and J by 0 bases, 7 bases remained unmatched. CDR1 and CDR2 (germline): SGHRS, YFSETQ. The CDR3: CASSLDGQATSTDTQYF. In nucleotides, the CDR3 is TGCGCCAGCAGCTTGGACGGACAGGCGACTAGCACAGATACGCAGTATTTT.

The chain employs TRBV6-4 and TRBJ1-1; perhaps TRBD1 as D (5 bases). With 0 bases removed from V and 5 bases from J, the gap between germline ends came to 22 bases. Germline V gene sequence: CDR1 MRHNA, CDR2 SNTAGT. This CDR3 is 18 amino acids long. CDR3 protein: CASSDSVRPEGSCTEAFF. Written as DNA, the CDR3 is TGTGCCAGCAGTGACTCTGTCCGGCCGGAGGGGAGTTGTACTGAAGCTTTCTTT.

As for this clonotype: Without the conserved terminal phenylalanine or tryptophan, this CDR3 likely stems from a read error. The chain employs TRBV7-6 and TRBJ2-4, with D tentatively TRBD1 or TRBD2 (5 bases each). V lost 5 bases and J 2 bases, leaving 22 bases between the germline ends. This CDR3 comprises 18 residues. Germline CDR1 is SGHVS and CDR2 is FNYEAQ. The DNA for the CDR3 is TGTGCCAGCAGCCGCCCCCCGGGACCCGAGGGGACCAAAAACATTCAGTACCTC. It codes for CASSRPPGPEGTKNIQYL.

Comment on this clonotype: Given a much more abundant clone one base away, this may be a read error. This chain uses TRBV7-6 with TRBJ2-1, with TRBD2 matching over 11 bases. CDR3 size: 18 residues. CDR1 is SGHVS and CDR2 is FNYEAQ in the germline V gene. V was pared by 5 bases and J by 5 bases, with 14 bases of the junction left unmatched. As DNA, the CDR3 is TGTGCCAGCAGCCAGGGACTAGCGGAAGGGAAGTGGGACAATGAGCAGTTCTTC. It encodes CASSQGLAEGKWDNEQFF.

This clonotype turned up a few times. V gene TRBV6-5 combines with J gene TRBJ2-7, with D hard to call. CDR3 size: 16 residues. V dropped 2 bases and J dropped 0 bases, with 14 bases sitting between them. Germline V gene lookup returns CDR1 MNHEY and CDR2 SVGAGI. CDR3 nucleotides: TGTGCCAGCAGTTACCAGACACCCAGAGTCTCCTACGAGCAGTACTTC. Translation gives CASSYQTPRVSYEQYF.

This chain connects TRBV12-3 or TRBV12-4 to TRBJ1-1; D is uncertain. The ends were cut back, 6 bases at V and 8 bases at J, with 13 bases in the middle. The CDR3 is 12 residues long. CDR3 protein: CASSVNTLEAFF. CDR3 nucleotides: TGTGCCAGCAGCGTCAATACTCTCGAAGCTTTCTTT.

The rearrangement joins TRBV7-4 to TRBJ2-5, with D possibly matching TRBD2 (6 bases). Germline V gene lookup returns CDR1 SGHVT and CDR2 SQSDAQ. V was clipped by 8 bases and J by 0 bases, with 7 bases between them. The CDR3 covers 12 residues. The CDR3 DNA follows: TGTGCCAGCTGGAGGGACCAAGAGACCCAGTACTTC. It encodes CASWRDQETQYF.

This clonotype occurred a few times. The V and J genes are TRBV7-6 and TRBJ2-7, with D unclear. V dropped 1 base and J dropped 0 bases, with 7 bases sitting between them. The CDR3 runs 14 residues. Germline-derived CDR1 and CDR2 are SGHVS and FNYEAQ. The CDR3 protein is CASSLVGSSYEQYF. As DNA, the CDR3 is TGTGCCAGCAGCTTAGTAGGCAGCTCCTACGAGCAGTACTTC.

The chain couples TRBV6-1 to TRBJ1-2, with a weak D call TRBD1 (6 bases). This CDR3 region has 15 residues. V gave up 1 base and J gave up 6 bases, with 15 bases separating them. The germline gives CDR1 MNHNS, CDR2 SASEGT. The CDR3 here is CASSEGFTGRNGYTF. CDR3 sequence (DNA): TGTGCCAGCAGTGAAGGTTTTACAGGGCGAAATGGCTACACCTTC.

Turning to this clonotype: At one end the junction does not follow the germline gene, possibly because of a read error. The CDR3 region has the DNA TGTGCCAGCAGTTCCTACAGGGGGTCTGGAAACCCCATATATTTT. This sequence encodes CASSSYRGSGNPIYF. The chain couples TRBV27 to TRBJ1-3, with 8 bases fitting TRBD1. The V gene's germline CDR1 is MNHEY and CDR2 SMNVEV (reference sequence). This CDR3 has 15 residues.

Only one count was recorded for this clonotype. The junction does not match germline at one end; this may be a read error. The chain couples TRBV28 to TRBJ1-5; 10 nucleotides line up with TRBD1. Per germline, CDR1 MDHEN and CDR2 SYDVKM. The CDR3 loop spans 17 amino acids. The CDR3 DNA reads TGTGCCAGCAGATTCGGGGACAGGGGCTATAGCAATCAGCTCCAGCATTTT. The encoded protein is CASRFGDRGYSNQLQHF.

This clonotype has just a few counts. The chain carries TRBV11-3 and TRBJ2-1; weak D call: TRBD2 (6 bases). CDR3 length: 13 residues. Germline assignment: CDR1 SGHNT and CDR2 YENEEA. V shed 4 bases and J shed 9 bases, with 13 bases lying between them. The CDR3 loop reads CASSSMYGGEQFF. As DNA, the CDR3 is TGTGCCAGCAGCTCCATGTACGGGGGTGAGCAGTTCTTC.

The chain joins TRBV14 to TRBJ1-1, with 7 bases matching TRBD1. CDR3 length equals 14 residues. In germline, CDR1 is SGHDN, CDR2 FVKESK. V trimming: 4 bases; J trimming: 5 bases; junction bases outside the gene matches: 7. The CDR3 DNA sequence: TGTGCCAGCAGCCCCGAGACAGGGAAGACTGAAGCTTTCTTT. This translates into CASSPETGKTEAFF.

This clonotype was picked up many times. This chain joins TRBV24-1 and TRBJ2-5; no clear D gene. The CDR3 is made up of 14 amino acids. CDR1 KGHDR and CDR2 SFDVKD come from the germline V gene. V was trimmed by 3 bases and J by 3 bases, leaving 10 bases between them. The CDR3 here is CATSDVTFEETQYF. The CDR3 nucleotides read TGTGCCACCAGTGATGTGACATTTGAAGAGACCCAGTACTTC.

A few counts support this clonotype. The chain employs TRBV18 and TRBJ1-2, with 8 bases aligning to TRBD1. V lost 3 bases and J lost 0; bases outside the gene matches: 6. The CDR3 loop spans 16 amino acids. Germline CDR1 is KGHSH and CDR2 is LQKENI. The CDR3 nucleotides read TGTGCCAGCTCACCTGGGACAGGATCCTCTAACTATGGCTACACCTTC. Translated: CASSPGTGSSNYGYTF.

V and J are TRBV2 and TRBJ2-7, with TRBD1 matching over 9 bases. The CDR3 has 15 residues. The germline V gene encodes CDR1 SNHLY and CDR2 FYNNEI. V was clipped by 1 base and J by 2 bases; unmatched bases: 3. The CDR3 DNA reads TGTGCCAGCAGTGAAGGGACAGGGGACACCTACGAGCAGTACTTC. Amino acids: CASSEGTGDTYEQYF. Full variable domain (rest looked up from reference TRBV2 and TRBJ2-7): EPEVTQTPSHQVTQMGQEVILRCVPISNHLYFYWYRQILGQKVEFLVSFYNNEISEKSEIFDDQFSVERPDGSNFTLKIRSTKLEDSAMYFCASSEGTGDTYEQYFGPGTRLTVT.

This clonotype showed up just a few times. The rearrangement joins TRBV29-1 to TRBJ1-5; possible D gene TRBD1, 6 bases. V was clipped by 6 bases and J by 9 bases, with 15 bases between them. This CDR3 is built from 12 residues. Germline CDR1 reads SQVTM; CDR2 reads ANQGSEA. The CDR3, as DNA: TGCAGCGTGTCGGACAGCCGAGGGCCCCAGCATTTT. It encodes CSVSDSRGPQHF.

This chain uses TRBV12-3 or TRBV12-4 with TRBJ2-1; tentatively, D is TRBD2 (6 bases). Trimming took 7 bases from V and 7 from J, leaving 23 bases between them. The CDR3 has 16 residues. The CDR3 nucleotides read TGTGCCAGCACCATCCGGACGACCTTCCGGGGGAATGAGCAGTTCTTC. It is translated as CASTIRTTFRGNEQFF.

This chain links TRBV6-5 with TRBJ1-1; possible D gene TRBD1, 6 bases. Trimming left V 0 bases short and J 2 bases short, with 10 bases between. Germline V CDR1 and CDR2: MNHEY, SVGAGI. This CDR3 is built from 15 residues. CDR3 in DNA: TGTGCCAGCAGTTACTCGAACAGGGTTAACACTGAAGCTTTCTTT. Its translation: CASSYSNRVNTEAFF.